This TCR beta chain was profiled in a study of cytomegalovirus exposure and HLA in healthy donors. Points from the study as a whole: Associated with cytomegalovirus, according to the listing, were 150 to 200 TCR beta chains. Most TCR sequences were rare, but some public TCRs occurred in many donors.

The CDR3 length is 14 residues. V shed 5 bases and J shed 3 bases, with 17 bases lying between them. CDR1 and CDR2 (germline): GTSNPN, SVGIG (reference sequence). Repertoires were generated with immunoSEQ multiplex PCR, while TCRdb's copy carries only in-frame clones and drops some. The table has some 130,000 clones, less than 95% seen once. Remarks on this clone: Its antigen remains unidentified.

This chain uses TRBV30 with TRBJ2-7; weak D call: TRBD2 (5 bases). Sequenced material: PBMCs. The sequence derives from a man aged 18-30 years in good health and CMV-seropositive. The CDR3 protein is CAWGGRRFGYEQYF. The CDR3 nucleotides are TGTGCCTGGGGTGGACGGAGGTTTGGCTACGAGCAGTACTTC.